A single sample is the source of the 29 T cell receptor beta chains below, sequenced in a study of blood T cell repertoires in COVID-19. Clones were sequenced by immunoSEQ multiplex PCR, and TCRdb holds only the in-frame ones, with some missing. Found here are 250,000 to 350,000 clones, around 88% of them singletons; the top ten hold 5.5% to 7%. The sample comprised PBMCs or T cells enriched from blood (not recorded which). The receptors were sampled from a woman aged 35 to 49 who had recovered from COVID-19.

The chain couples TRBV7-2 to TRBJ1-1; 9 bases agree with TRBD1. This CDR3 comprises 12 residues. Trimming removed 8 bases from V and 5 bases from J; junction bases left unmatched: 3. CDR1 is SGHTA, CDR2 FQGNSA, per germline. The CDR3 DNA reads TGTGCCAGCGGGGACAGGGTAACTGAAGCTTTCTTT. Translation: CASGDRVTEAFF.

The V call is TRBV28, the J call TRBJ2-5; 11 bases map to TRBD2. Trimming at V came to 10 bases and at J to 3 bases, leaving 16 bases not matched to a gene. This CDR3 is 17 amino acids long. Per the germline V gene, CDR1 is MDHEN and CDR2 is SYDVKM. Here the CDR3 DNA reads TGTGCCACCCGACCCACTAGCGGGAGAAGAGGGGAAGAGACCCAGTACTTC. This sequence encodes CATRPTSGRRGEETQYF.

This clone was picked up a small number of times. The J gene is TRBJ2-7, the V gene TRBV20-1; 11 bases match TRBD2. Germline values: CDR1 DFQATT, CDR2 SNEGSKA (reference sequence). The length of the CDR3 is 18 residues. Germline trimming cut 3 bases from V and 4 bases from J; bases unmatched to any gene: 17. In DNA form, the CDR3 reads TGCAGTGCTAGTATTCCGGTCAGGGGATTAGCGGGAGGGTACGAGCAGTACTTC. Its protein is CSASIPVRGLAGGYEQYF.

V usage is TRBV11-2 and J usage is TRBJ2-3; TRBD2 agrees at 9 bases. The CDR3 totals 18 residues. Per germline, CDR1 SGHAT and CDR2 FQNNGV. V dropped 1 base and J dropped 4; count of bases not matched to a gene: 12. The CDR3: CASSLAGIAGGRADTQYF. The CDR3 nucleotides are TGTGCCAGCAGCTTAGCAGGTATTGCGGGAGGGCGCGCAGATACGCAGTATTTT.

The V and J genes are TRBV6-5 and TRBJ2-7; 8 nucleotides agree with TRBD2. The J segment lost 5 bases and the V segment lost 4 bases, leaving 1 base of the junction unmatched. CDR1 and CDR2 (germline): MNHEY, SVGAGI. The CDR3 is 12 residues long. The CDR3 loop is CASSSGRDEQYF. The CDR3 DNA follows: TGTGCCAGCAGTTCCGGGAGGGACGAGCAGTACTTC.

The chain joins TRBV29-1 to TRBJ1-4; D unresolved. V was clipped by 7 bases and J by 7 bases, with 10 bases between them. From germline, CDR1 is SQVTM and CDR2 ANQGSEA. This CDR3 has 11 amino acids. CDR3 in amino acids: CSARGGEKLFF. CDR3 coding DNA: TGCAGCGCCCGGGGAGGTGAAAAACTGTTTTTT.

The gene calls are TRBV6-4 and TRBJ1-1; D is ambiguous. The CDR3 is 13 residues long. The germline V gene has CDR1 MRHNA and CDR2 SNTAGT. V gave up 4 bases and J gave up 0 bases, with 6 bases separating them. The CDR3 protein is CASSVAMNTEAFF. The CDR3 DNA sequence: TGTGCCAGCAGTGTAGCCATGAACACTGAAGCTTTCTTT.

The rearrangement joins TRBV25-1 to TRBJ2-1; 7 bases match TRBD1. V trimming: 7 bases; J trimming: 5 bases; junction bases outside the gene matches: 8. Per the germline V gene, CDR1 is MGHDK and CDR2 is SYGVNS. The CDR3 runs 14 residues. The CDR3 region has the DNA TGTGCCAGCATCCGGGACAGACCAGACAATGAGCAGTTCTTC. Translated, it gives CASIRDRPDNEQFF.

The chain combines TRBV4-1 with TRBJ2-1; 9 bases line up with TRBD1. V shed 4 bases and J 9 bases; nucleotides not matched to a gene: 10. CDR1 is MGHRA and CDR2 is YSYEKL in the germline V gene. This CDR3 spans 15 amino acids. The chain's CDR3 is CASSLRGTGSSEQFF. The CDR3 nucleotides are TGCGCCAGCAGCCTACGAGGGACAGGGAGTAGTGAGCAGTTCTTC.

The chain has TRBV11-2 and TRBJ1-2; TRBD1 is a possible D gene (6 bases). This CDR3 contains 15 residues. Looked up from germline, CDR1 is SGHAT and CDR2 is FQNNGV. Trimming took 5 bases from V and 4 from J, leaving 17 bases between them. DNA of the CDR3: TGTGCCAGCAGCACGCCCAGGGGAGAGTTCTATGGCTACACCTTC. Translating gives CASSTPRGEFYGYTF.

This chain connects TRBV11-2 to TRBJ1-1; 11 nucleotides align to TRBD1. The V gene end was trimmed by 0 bases and the J gene end by 12 bases; junction bases not matched to a gene: 3. The germline CDR1 and CDR2 sequences are SGHAT and FQNNGV. The CDR3 extends over 13 amino acids. CDR3 DNA sequence: TGTGCCAGCAGCTTAGAGGGACAGGGGGAAACTTTCTTT. It encodes CASSLEGQGETFF.

The chain joins TRBV30 to TRBJ2-1, with a possible D match to TRBD2 (5 bases). This CDR3 is 13 amino acids long. Germline V CDR1 and CDR2: GTSNPN, SVGIG (reference sequence). V lost 2 bases and J 10 bases, leaving 15 bases between the germline ends. CDR3 loop: CAWSLWEKGEQFF. The DNA for the CDR3 is TGTGCCTGGAGTTTGTGGGAGAAAGGAGAGCAGTTCTTC.

The chain carries TRBV19 and TRBJ2-1; TRBD2 matches 8 bases. V was pared by 4 bases and J by 7 bases, with 9 bases of the junction left unmatched. Germline loops: CDR1 LNHDA, CDR2 SQIVND (reference sequence). The CDR3 runs 15 residues. CDR3 in amino acids: CASSKREGLENEQFF. The DNA for the CDR3 is TGTGCCAGTAGTAAACGGGAGGGCCTTGAGAATGAGCAGTTCTTC. The whole variable domain, remainder taken from reference TRBV19 and TRBJ2-1, is DGGITQSPKYLFRKEGQNVTLSCEQNLNHDAMYWYRQDPGQGLRLIYYSQIVNDFQKGDIAEGYSVSREKKESFPLTVTSAQKNPTAFYLCASSKREGLENEQFFGPGTRLTVL.

The chain employs TRBV7-2 and TRBJ2-7, with D possibly matching TRBD2 (6 bases). Trimming left V 5 bases short and J 0 bases short, with 11 bases between. From germline, CDR1 is SGHTA and CDR2 FQGNSA. There are 14 residues in the CDR3. This CDR3 reads CASSLGTFSYEQYF. The CDR3 coding sequence is TGTGCCAGCAGCCTCGGGACTTTCTCCTACGAGCAGTACTTC.

The chain couples TRBV28 to TRBJ1-5; possible D gene TRBD1, 5 bases. With 6 bases removed from V and 6 bases from J, the gap between germline ends came to 12 bases. CDR3 length: 13 amino acids. CDR1 and CDR2 from the germline V gene are MDHEN and SYDVKM. The CDR3 sequence is CASRWGGTQPQHF. Here the CDR3 DNA reads TGTGCCAGCAGGTGGGGCGGGACTCAGCCCCAGCATTTT.

The gene calls are TRBV29-1 and TRBJ2-5; D possibly corresponds to TRBD2 (5 bases). This CDR3 contains 15 residues. V shed 5 bases and J shed 4 bases, with 20 bases lying between them. Germline loops: CDR1 SQVTM, CDR2 ANQGSEA. CDR3 nucleotides: TGCAGCGTTAACTCGGAGGCCCCACTCTTAGAGACCCAGTACTTC. This codes for CSVNSEAPLLETQYF.

This clone was counted only a few times. The J gene is TRBJ2-7, the V gene TRBV11-2; 7 positions agree with TRBD1. This CDR3 is built from 16 residues. Germline V lookup: CDR1 SGHAT, CDR2 FQNNGV. The V gene end was trimmed by 5 bases and the J gene end by 5 bases; junction bases not matched to a gene: 15. The CDR3 DNA is TGTGCCAGCAGCCCTGGACAGGTTCTCGTATATGACGAGCAGTACTTC. Encoded protein: CASSPGQVLVYDEQYF. The full variable domain, in which reference TRBV11-2 and TRBJ2-7 provide the parts outside the CDR3, is EAGVAQSPRYKIIEKRQSVAFWCNPISGHATLYWYQQILGQGPKLLIQFQNNGVVDDSQLPKDRFSAERLKGVDSTLKIQPAKLEDSAVYLCASSPGQVLVYDEQYFGPGTRLTVT.

The sample holds one count of this clone. This chain connects TRBV11-3 to TRBJ2-3; TRBD1 aligns across 8 bases. This CDR3 region has 13 residues. CDR1 is SGHNT and CDR2 is YENEEA in the germline V gene. The V and J ends lost 5 bases and 6 bases, in that order; junction bases with no gene match: 4. The CDR3 reads CASSLYRGDTQYF. The CDR3 DNA reads TGTGCCAGCAGCCTATACAGGGGGGATACGCAGTATTTT.

This clone was counted a few times. The rearrangement joins TRBV18 to TRBJ2-3, with unresolved D. The CDR3 runs to 14 residues. V lost 0 bases, J lost 5 bases, and 9 bases lay in between. Germline lookup yields CDR1 KGHSH and CDR2 LQKENI. CDR3 coding DNA: TGTGCCAGCTCACCACCGCTAAGCCTAGATACGCAGTATTTT. Its protein product is CASSPPLSLDTQYF. The whole variable domain, filled in from reference TRBV18 and TRBJ2-3, reads NAGVMQNPRHLVRRRGQEARLRCSPMKGHSHVYWYRQLPEEGLKFMVYLQKENIIDESGMPKERFSAEFPKEGPSILRIQQVVRGDSAAYFCASSPPLSLDTQYFGPGTRLTVL.

This rearrangement joins TRBV7-3 to TRBJ1-2, with a weak D call TRBD1 (6 bases). Germline CDR1 SGHTA, CDR2 FQGTGA. The V end lost 5 bases, the J end lost 7 bases, and 17 bases lay between the germline ends. The CDR3 totals 14 residues. Here the CDR3 reads CASSLFPGQSGYTF. The CDR3 region has the DNA TGTGCCAGCAGCCTATTCCCAGGACAGTCTGGCTACACCTTC.

The chain recombines TRBV19 with TRBJ1-4; TRBD1 agrees at 8 bases. Germline assignment: CDR1 LNHDA and CDR2 SQIVND (reference sequence). The CDR3 is 14 residues long. V trimming: 7 bases; J trimming: 8 bases; junction bases outside the gene matches: 9. CDR3 protein: CASTRDRRKEKLFF. In DNA, the CDR3 is TGTGCCAGTACCCGGGACAGGAGAAAAGAAAAACTGTTTTTT.

The genes are TRBV7-2 and TRBJ2-1; tentatively, D is TRBD2 (5 bases). Germline CDR1 is SGHTA and CDR2 is FQGNSA. The CDR3 covers 15 residues. The V gene lost 1 base and the J gene lost 1 base, with 8 bases spanning the gap. CDR3 residues: CASSLERASYNEQFF. In DNA form, the CDR3 reads TGTGCCAGCAGCTTAGAGAGGGCTTCCTACAATGAGCAGTTCTTC.

This clone occurred once. The J gene is TRBJ1-2, the V gene TRBV19; 11 bases are shared with TRBD1. The germline V gene has CDR1 LNHDA and CDR2 SQIVND (reference sequence). V lost 5 bases to trimming and J lost 4 bases; unmatched junction nucleotides: 3. The CDR3 sequence is 14 residues long. The CDR3 is CASSLDRGLYGYTF. CDR3 bases: TGTGCCAGTAGTTTGGACAGGGGGCTCTATGGCTACACCTTC.

The chain couples TRBV14 to TRBJ2-1; D is undetermined. The CDR3 totals 11 residues. Per germline, CDR1 SGHDN and CDR2 FVKESK. V lost 4 bases, J lost 4 bases, and 2 bases lay in between. The CDR3: CASSLYNEQFF. CDR3 coding DNA: TGTGCCAGCAGCCTATACAATGAGCAGTTCTTC.

V and J are TRBV28 and TRBJ1-3; TRBD1 aligns across 7 bases. This CDR3 comprises 11 residues. Germline lookup yields CDR1 MDHEN and CDR2 SYDVKM. With 8 bases clipped from V and 15 bases from J, the junction kept 10 bases outside the gene matches. CDR3 nucleotides: TGTGCCAGCCAACACTCGGGGACAGAATATTTT. Translated, it gives CASQHSGTEYF. Full variable domain (rest looked up from reference TRBV28 and TRBJ1-3): DVKVTQSSRYLVKRTGEKVFLECVQDMDHENMFWYRQDPGLGLRLIYFSYDVKMKEKGDIPEGYSVSREKKERFSLILESASTNQTSMYLCASQHSGTEYFGEGSWLTVV.

The gene calls are TRBV10-3 and TRBJ1-2, with 8 bases matching TRBD1. The germline gives CDR1 ENHRY, CDR2 SYGVKD. The CDR3 covers 14 residues. V trimming: 0 bases; J trimming: 6 bases; junction bases outside the gene matches: 3. The CDR3 spells CAISESGRGHGYTF. Here the CDR3 DNA reads TGTGCCATCAGTGAGTCGGGCAGGGGGCATGGCTACACCTTC.

The chain links TRBV4-1 to TRBJ2-2, with a weak D call TRBD2 (6 bases). In germline, CDR1 is MGHRA, CDR2 YSYEKL. The CDR3 contains 16 residues. The V end was cut by 0 bases, the J end by 2 bases, with 10 bases between. This CDR3 reads CASSQEASANTGELFF. The CDR3 coding sequence is TGCGCCAGCAGCCAAGAAGCTAGCGCCAACACCGGGGAGCTGTTTTTT.

This chain joins TRBV4-1 and TRBJ1-1, with D perhaps matching TRBD1 (6 bases). This CDR3 spans 15 amino acids. The V gene's germline CDR1 is MGHRA and CDR2 YSYEKL. V was cut by 4 bases and J by 0 bases, with 12 bases left in between. In DNA form, the CDR3 reads TGCGCCAGCAGCCTACGGGACACCTTGAACACTGAAGCTTTCTTT. It codes for CASSLRDTLNTEAFF.

This chain links TRBV11-2 with TRBJ1-2; 11 bases match TRBD1. CDR3 length equals 14 residues. V shed 5 bases, J shed 6 bases, and the junction held 5 bases outside the gene matches. Germline loops: CDR1 SGHAT, CDR2 FQNNGV. In DNA, the CDR3 is TGTGCCAGCAGCCCCGGACAGGGGGCGGATGGCTACACCTTC. Translation: CASSPGQGADGYTF.